Following are 5 T cell receptor beta chains from one sample sequenced in a study of T-cell reconstitution after alpha-beta-depleted transplantation in children. Unique molecular identifiers were used in preparing the TCRbeta library. TCRdb fed the PCR reads into MiXCR, producing one record per CDR3 protein. This sample yields 210,000 or so distinct CDR3 sequences, of which around 9.6% are seen a single time; 5% to 7% belongs to the top ten. The material sequenced was PBMCs from the stem cell graft donor, taken from the stem cell graft. These receptors were collected from a human donor who donated a stem cell graft to a child with acute lymphoblastic leukemia.

This clonotype was found many times. The chain carries TRBV5-1 and TRBJ2-1; D possibly corresponds to TRBD2 (6 bases). This CDR3 comprises 17 residues. Germline-derived CDR1 and CDR2 are SGHRS and YFSETQ. Trimming stripped 0 bases from V and 0 bases from J, with 13 bases between. CDR3 bases: TGCGCCAGCAGCTTGGTGGGGGGTCGAAGCTCCTACAATGAGCAGTTCTTC. This codes for CASSLVGGRSSYNEQFF.

The chain couples TRBV6-1 to TRBJ2-2; 8 nucleotides line up with TRBD1. J gave up 4 bases and V 6 bases, and 1 base lay outside the gene matches. Germline-derived CDR1 and CDR2 are MNHNS and SASEGT. CDR3 length equals 13 residues. CDR3 region: CASRGTGTGELFF. As DNA, the CDR3 is TGTGCCAGCAGGGGGACAGGCACCGGGGAGCTGTTTTTT.

This clonotype showed up many times. The rearrangement joins TRBV5-1 to TRBJ2-1; the D gene is possibly TRBD2 (5 bases). In germline, CDR1 is SGHRS, CDR2 YFSETQ. The CDR3 loop spans 13 amino acids. The ends were cut back, 4 bases at V and 4 bases at J, with 9 bases in the middle. The CDR3 loop reads CASSTSGYNEQFF. The CDR3 bases are TGCGCCAGCAGCACATCGGGGTACAATGAGCAGTTCTTC.

The sample holds a few counts of this clonotype. V usage is TRBV12-3 or TRBV12-4 and J usage is TRBJ1-1, with TRBD1 matching 7 bases. CDR3 length: 14 amino acids. The V and J ends lost 5 bases and 6 bases, in that order; junction bases with no gene match: 9. The CDR3 here is CASSLRQGAPEAFF. CDR3 DNA: TGTGCCAGCAGTCTACGACAGGGAGCGCCTGAAGCTTTCTTT.

This clonotype has more than one count but fewer than ten. The chain couples TRBV4-2 to TRBJ1-6; no clear D. Germline V CDR1 and CDR2: LGHNA, YNFKEQ. The CDR3 loop spans 16 amino acids. Trimming left V 4 bases short and J 8 bases short, with 18 bases between. The chain's CDR3 is CASSLASRIVDSPLHF. CDR3 bases: TGTGCCAGCAGCCTAGCGTCACGGATCGTGGATTCACCCCTCCACTTT.